This T cell receptor beta chain appears in the sequencing data of a study of T-cell reconstitution after alpha-beta-depleted transplantation in children. Using unique molecular identifiers, the investigators prepared the TCRbeta library. Each CDR3 protein gets one entry after TCRdb re-called the PCR reads with MiXCR. The top ten hold under 1.2% of the sample, which has some 600,000 distinct CDR3 sequences, around 16% seen once. This CDR3 spans 18 amino acids. From germline, CDR1 is SGHAT and CDR2 FQNNGV. The V end was cut by 5 bases, the J end by 0 bases, with 17 bases between. The chain couples TRBV11-2 to TRBJ2-6; perhaps TRBD1 as D (5 bases). Sequencing was performed on PBMCs from the stem cell graft donor, taken from the stem cell graft. The TCR sequence derives from a human donor who donated a stem cell graft to a child with acute myeloid leukemia. The CDR3 region has the DNA TGTGCCAGCAGCCCCCGGACAAGGTCCTCCTCTGGGGCCAACGTCCTGACTTTC. It is translated as CASSPRTRSSSGANVLTF. The complete variable domain, with remaining parts taken from reference TRBV11-2 and TRBJ2-6, reads EAGVAQSPRYKIIEKRQSVAFWCNPISGHATLYWYQQILGQGPKLLIQFQNNGVVDDSQLPKDRFSAERLKGVDSTLKIQPAKLEDSAVYLCASSPRTRSSSGANVLTFGAGSRLTVL.